These 2 T cell receptor beta chains came from one sample sequenced in a study of T cell clonality in common variable immunodeficiency. The protocol was immunoSEQ multiplex PCR, while the TCRdb copy is restricted to in-frame clones and leaves out a portion. In total the sample includes tens of thousands of clones, none of them seen once. The specimen sequenced was peripheral blood mononuclear cells. All receptors come from a person aged 18 to 75 in good health.

There are a few counts of this clone. Read data end 3 residues before the CDR3 end; the end is taken from the germline J gene. This chain joins TRBV11-1 and TRBJ2-1; D possibly corresponds to TRBD1 (5 bases). Germline V gene data show CDR1 as SGHAT and CDR2 as FQDESV (reference sequence). CDR3 length equals 15 residues. The ends were cut back, 3 bases at V and 1 base at J, with 10 bases in the middle. CDR3 DNA (partial): TGTGCCAGCAGCTTGTGGGGCGGTTCCTACAATGAG. It codes for CASSLWGGSYNE. The CDR3, in full, reads CASSLWGGSYNEQFF.

In its sample, this clone was seen a few times. Coverage ceases 3 residues before the CDR3 finishes, and the germline J gene fills in the end. The chain employs TRBV7-8 and TRBJ2-7, with D hard to call. Trimming pared 2 bases from V and 1 base from J, leaving 6 bases between. This CDR3 contains 13 residues. Looked up from germline, CDR1 is SGHVS and CDR2 is FQNEAQ. CDR3 bases read: TGTGCCAGCAGCTTAAGGGTTTCCTACGAG. This sequence encodes CASSLRVSYE. The CDR3 in full is CASSLRVSYEQYF.